This T cell receptor (beta chain) was captured in a study of T cell responses to AZD1222 COVID-19 vaccine. Second doses that came at about 4 or about 12 weeks were put together. This table comes from immunoSEQ multiplex PCR, and its TCRdb copy is limited to in-frame clones, with some not included. The sample contains around 130,000 clones, 80% to 90% of which appear only once. Study results and caveats: After the peak T cell response, and only then, were repertoires sampled. Mapped onto spike, vaccine-associated CD4 TCRs spanned it and were dominant at 160-218 and 743-854. There were mostly white British donors and more females than males, and clonal diversity was possibly underestimated.

A word on this clone: No antigen is known for it.

This clonotype was sampled from an adult who received the AZD1222 COVID-19 vaccine. Sequences were derived from peripheral blood, sampled 28 days after the second AZD1222 dose.

The CDR3 DNA follows: TGCGCCAGCAGCTTACAGGGGACTGATAATGAAAAACTGTTTTTT. Its protein is CASSLQGTDNEKLFF. V and J are TRBV5-1 and TRBJ1-4, with 7 bases fitting TRBD1. The CDR3 is 15 amino acids. With 2 bases clipped from V and 4 bases from J, the junction kept 5 bases outside the gene matches. Germline V CDR1 and CDR2: SGHRS, YFSETQ.